Reported below is one T cell receptor (beta chain). This entry comes from a study of regulatory T cells in long-lasting Graves disease. Trimming cost V 5 bases and J 3 bases; bases outside gene matches: 4. The CDR3 extends over 12 amino acids. Germline CDR1 reads GTSNPN; CDR2 reads SVGIG (reference sequence). Noted time point: newly diagnosed GD, antithyroid drugs for less than 3 months. From RNA extracted from PBMCs, the TCR library was made. Sequencing libraries for TCR beta were prepared with iRepertoire HTBI primers and Arm-PCR of CDR3 regions. Each CDR3 protein gets one entry after TCRdb re-called the multiplex PCR reads with MiXCR. Among under 250,000 distinct CDR3 sequences listed, roughly 20% were seen once. The same data also contributed to another study, on T cells in Graves' hyperthyroidism and ophthalmopathy.

The source was peripheral blood mononuclear cells (PBMCs), collected at new diagnosis, from a patient treated with antithyroid drugs. This chain connects TRBV30 to TRBJ2-7, with 7 bases identical to TRBD1. The source is a woman under 40 with Graves disease. CDR3 DNA sequence: TGTGCCTGGGGGGACAGCCGCTACGAGCAGTACTTC. As protein: CAWGDSRYEQYF.